This passage covers 27 T cell receptor beta chains from one sample sequenced in a study of shared clonotypes between healthy human individuals. Sequenced by immunoSEQ multiplex PCR; TCRdb stores in-frame clones only, minus some. The data hold about 490,000 clones, with over 70% observed a single time. The sequenced sample consisted of PBMCs. Receptors were obtained from a woman between 40 and 50 years old in good health. Some clones in this sample may be carry-over from other donors' samples.

This chain connects TRBV25-1 to TRBJ2-3; TRBD1 is a possible D gene (5 bases). Germline CDR1 reads MGHDK; CDR2 reads SYGVNS. The CDR3 sequence is 14 residues long. The V end was cut by 4 bases, the J end by 1 base, with 9 bases between. The CDR3 bases are TGTGCCAGCAGTGTAGGGGTGGGCACAGATACGCAGTATTTT. Translating it yields CASSVGVGTDTQYF.

This chain joins TRBV25-1 and TRBJ2-3; D is perhaps TRBD1 or TRBD2 (7 bases each). V lost 7 bases and J 2 bases, leaving 16 bases between the germline ends. The CDR3 has 15 residues. CDR1 is MGHDK, CDR2 SYGVNS, per germline. CDR3 in amino acids: CASTSGDSNTDTQYF. DNA of the CDR3: TGTGCCAGCACAAGCGGGGACAGCAACACAGATACGCAGTATTTT.

Notes on this clone: This is likely an artifact of a read error, given a far larger clone one base away. The chain couples TRBV6-1 to TRBJ1-3, with 8 positions matching TRBD1. Germline-derived CDR1 and CDR2 are MNHNS and SASEGT. V lost 6 bases, J lost 7 bases, and 8 bases stayed unmatched. The CDR3 totals 14 residues. The CDR3 nucleotides are TGTGCCAGCAGACAGGGACAGGCTGCGAACACCATATATTTT. Translation gives CASRQGQAANTIYF.

J is TRBJ2-6 and V is TRBV28; D unclear. CDR1 MDHEN and CDR2 SYDVKM come from the germline V gene. Between the trimmed V and J ends, which lost 3 bases and 2 bases, there was a span of 8 bases. The CDR3 has 15 residues. In DNA form, the CDR3 reads TGTGCCAGCAGTTTTTGGGATACTGGGGCCAACGTCCTGACTTTC. This codes for CASSFWDTGANVLTF.

The chain employs TRBV10-3 and TRBJ2-7; no definite D call. The CDR3 is made up of 11 amino acids. V gave up 6 bases and J gave up 2 bases, with 5 bases separating them. The germline CDR1 and CDR2 sequences are ENHRY and SYGVKD. The CDR3 DNA reads as TGTGCCATCAGAGAGGCCTACGAGCAGTACTTC. This codes for CAIREAYEQYF.

This clone was detected only once. This chain uses TRBV6-5 with TRBJ2-7; perhaps TRBD1 as D (8 bases). Trimming took off 6 bases at V and 4 bases at J, with 19 bases between the two ends. From germline, CDR1 is MNHEY and CDR2 SVGAGI. The CDR3 length is 15 residues. CDR3 in DNA: TGTGCCAGCAGCCGCACAGGGGGGGGAAGGTACGAGCAGTACTTC. Its protein product is CASSRTGGGRYEQYF.

As for this clone: A far larger clone is one base from this, pointing to a likely read error. J is TRBJ1-1 and V is TRBV2; D is perhaps TRBD1 (6 bases). CDR1 is SNHLY and CDR2 is FYNNEI in the germline V gene. The CDR3 is 12 amino acids. The CDR3 is CAAGRGTTEAFF. CDR3 in DNA: TGTGCAGCCGGGAGGGGGACCACTGAAGCTTTCTTT.

V is TRBV28 and J is TRBJ2-5, with a possible D match to TRBD2 (6 bases). Trimming stripped 1 base from V and 2 bases from J, with 8 bases between. In germline, CDR1 is MDHEN, CDR2 SYDVKM. The CDR3 is made up of 14 amino acids. CDR3 in amino acids: CASSLSGRQETQYF. The CDR3 region has the DNA TGTGCCAGCAGTTTATCCGGGAGACAAGAGACCCAGTACTTC.

This clone was seen a handful of times. The gene calls are TRBV6-6 and TRBJ2-2; D remains ambiguous. The V gene's germline CDR1 is MNHNY and CDR2 SVGAGI (reference sequence). With 4 bases removed from V and 6 bases from J, the gap between germline ends came to 9 bases. CDR3 length equals 13 residues. This chain's CDR3 is CASSSLVAGELFF. The CDR3 DNA sequence: TGTGCCAGCAGTTCGCTAGTCGCCGGGGAGCTGTTTTTT.

In regard to this clone: A read error likely explains this, since a far larger clone differs by one base. This rearrangement joins TRBV7-2 to TRBJ1-1; 7 nucleotides match TRBD1. Germline-derived CDR1 and CDR2 are SGHTA and FQGNSA. The CDR3 contains 13 residues. This CDR3 reads CACRRGLDTEAFF. CDR3 sequence (DNA): TGTGCCTGCAGGAGGGGGCTGGACACTGAAGCTTTCTTT.

The chain carries TRBV18 and TRBJ1-1; 7 nucleotides match TRBD1. The germline V gene encodes CDR1 KGHSH and CDR2 LQKENI. The CDR3 runs 14 residues. The V segment lost 5 bases and the J segment 5 bases; nucleotides outside the gene matches: 8. CDR3 DNA: TGTGCCAGCTCAGCGGGACAGACCTCAACTGAAGCTTTCTTT. Encoded protein: CASSAGQTSTEAFF.

This chain joins TRBV16 and TRBJ2-3; no clear D gene. Germline CDR1 reads KGHSY; CDR2 reads FQNENV. The CDR3 consists of 14 residues. Trimming removed 4 bases from V and 1 base from J, with 9 bases in between. The CDR3 nucleotides are TGTGCCAGCAGCCCCCCTAGAGGCACAGATACGCAGTATTTT. As protein: CASSPPRGTDTQYF. Complete variable domain (other parts from reference TRBV16 and TRBJ2-3): GEEVAQTPKHLVRGEGQKAKLYCAPIKGHSYVFWYQQVLKNEFKFLISFQNENVFDETGMPKERFSAKCLPNSPCSLEIQATKLEDSAVYFCASSPPRGTDTQYFGPGTRLTVL.

The rearrangement links TRBV7-9 to TRBJ2-1; 15 nucleotides line up with TRBD2. This CDR3 contains 15 residues. J lost 9 bases, V lost 5 bases, and 5 bases had no gene match. Germline-derived CDR1 and CDR2 are SEHNR and FQNEAQ (reference sequence). The CDR3 region is CASSRTSGRAVEQFF. Here the CDR3 DNA reads TGTGCCAGCAGCCGGACTAGCGGGAGGGCCGTTGAGCAGTTCTTC.

The J gene is TRBJ2-2, the V gene TRBV7-3; weak D call: TRBD2 (6 bases). The ends were cut back, 4 bases at V and 2 bases at J, with 11 bases in the middle. This CDR3 is built from 15 residues. Germline V gene lookup returns CDR1 SGHTA and CDR2 FQGTGA. The CDR3 nucleotides read TGTGCCAGCAGCTCGGGACTGGGCAACACCGGGGAGCTGTTTTTT. Its protein product is CASSSGLGNTGELFF.

A word on this clone: The sample holds other DNA sequences that translate to the same CDR3. J is TRBJ2-2 and V is TRBV7-3, with D hard to call. V was cut by 0 bases and J by 7 bases, with 6 bases left in between. Germline V gene data show CDR1 as SGHTA and CDR2 as FQGTGA. The CDR3 contains 13 residues. In DNA, the CDR3 is TGTGCCAGCAGCTTAACCCTCGGCGGGGAGCTGTTTTTT. It translates to CASSLTLGGELFF.

J is TRBJ2-3 and V is TRBV5-4, with D uncertain. Trimming removed 3 bases at V and 4 bases at J, with 15 bases between. CDR3 size: 15 residues. Germline V CDR1 and CDR2: SGHNT, YYREEE (reference sequence). The CDR3 reads CASSSRMRLSDTQYF. The CDR3 DNA reads TGTGCCAGCAGCTCACGTATGAGGTTATCAGATACGCAGTATTTT.

The V and J genes are TRBV11-2 and TRBJ2-4; D ambiguous. Trimming cost V 5 bases and J 0 bases, with 11 bases left between them. In germline, CDR1 is SGHAT, CDR2 FQNNGV. The CDR3 spans 15 residues. The CDR3 coding sequence is TGTGCCAGCAGCCCTCTCCGGTTAGCCAAAAACATTCAGTACTTC. Encoded protein: CASSPLRLAKNIQYF.

The chain uses TRBV30 and TRBJ2-1, with 12 bases identical to TRBD2. This CDR3 comprises 14 residues. Per germline, CDR1 GTSNPN and CDR2 SVGIG (reference sequence). V lost 4 bases, J lost 14 bases, and 12 bases stayed unmatched. Written as DNA, the CDR3 is TGTGCCTGGACCGGGACTAGCGGGCTGGAGGGGAAGTTCTTC. Translated, it gives CAWTGTSGLEGKFF.

The V and J genes are TRBV7-2 and TRBJ2-1; D may be TRBD1 (5 bases). Trimming stripped 2 bases from V and 8 bases from J, with 10 bases between. This CDR3 comprises 13 residues. Germline V CDR1 and CDR2: SGHTA, FQGNSA. CDR3 protein: CASSLQGGDEQFF. The CDR3 DNA follows: TGTGCCAGCAGCTTACAGGGTGGAGATGAGCAGTTCTTC.

A note on this clone: This likely traces to a read error, being one base from a far larger clone. The chain recombines TRBV6-5 with TRBJ2-6; D remains ambiguous. CDR1 is MNHEY and CDR2 is SVGAGI in the germline V gene. CDR3 size: 13 residues. V was shortened by 6 bases and J by 2 bases, with 5 bases between the two germline ends. CDR3 DNA sequence: TGTGCCAGCAGGAGTACTGGGGCCAACGTCCTGACTTTC. Protein: CASRSTGANVLTF.

The J gene is TRBJ1-1, the V gene TRBV19, with D maybe TRBD1 (6 bases). This CDR3 has 16 residues. The ends were cut back, 5 bases at V and 6 bases at J, with 22 bases in the middle. Germline-derived CDR1 and CDR2 are LNHDA and SQIVND (reference sequence). In DNA form, the CDR3 reads TGTGCCAGTAGTTCGCTCCAAAACAGGGTTGGTTCTGAAGCTTTCTTT. Translated: CASSSLQNRVGSEAFF.

Comment on this clone: A far larger clone is just one base off, so this is likely a read error. The chain joins TRBV10-3 to TRBJ1-1, with 7 nucleotides matching TRBD1. CDR1 ENHRY and CDR2 SYGVKD come from the germline V gene. This CDR3 is built from 13 residues. This chain's CDR3 is CAIATGSDTGAFF. The CDR3 DNA sequence: TGTGCCATAGCGACAGGGAGTGACACTGGAGCTTTCTTT.

This chain uses TRBV5-1 with TRBJ2-2, with 8 bases fitting TRBD2. The CDR3 totals 16 residues. Trimming cost V 3 bases and J 5 bases; bases outside gene matches: 9. The germline V gene has CDR1 SGHRS and CDR2 YFSETQ. The CDR3 region is CASSYRSGRSTGELFF. The CDR3 DNA sequence: TGCGCCAGCAGCTACCGCAGCGGGAGAAGTACCGGGGAGCTGTTTTTT.

The CDR3 DNA is TGCGCCAGCAGCCCTCACCTGGGGTACGAGCAGTACTTC. Translated, it gives CASSPHLGYEQYF. The chain joins TRBV4-1 to TRBJ2-7; D not certain. This CDR3 comprises 13 residues. Per the germline V gene, CDR1 is MGHRA and CDR2 is YSYEKL. V was cut by 4 bases and J by 4 bases, with 11 bases left in between.

This clone was seen more than once but under ten times. The rearrangement joins TRBV21-1 to TRBJ2-5; TRBD2, as called in the table, went unchecked against the DNA. TRBV21-1 is a known pseudogene. The CDR3 consists of 14 residues. The CDR3 reads CASIQGGVVETQYF. As DNA, the CDR3 is TGTGCCAGCATACAGGGAGGGGTGGTGGAGACCCAGTACTTC.

The genes are TRBV11-2 and TRBJ2-3; 8 bases fit TRBD2. In germline, CDR1 is SGHAT, CDR2 FQNNGV. This CDR3 spans 16 amino acids. V gave up 0 bases and J gave up 3 bases; unmatched junction bases: 5. Written as DNA, the CDR3 is TGTGCCAGCAGCTTAGATCGGGCGGGAGGAACAGATACGCAGTATTTT. This gives the protein CASSLDRAGGTDTQYF. The full variable domain, its missing parts supplied by reference TRBV11-2 and TRBJ2-3, is EAGVAQSPRYKIIEKRQSVAFWCNPISGHATLYWYQQILGQGPKLLIQFQNNGVVDDSQLPKDRFSAERLKGVDSTLKIQPAKLEDSAVYLCASSLDRAGGTDTQYFGPGTRLTVL.

In the case of this clone: A far bigger clonotype differs at one base, so this is likely a read error. Other DNA sequences in this sample translate to the same CDR3. V gene TRBV5-4 combines with J gene TRBJ1-1, with a weak D call TRBD1 (5 bases). The germline CDR1 and CDR2 sequences are SGHNT and YYREEE (reference sequence). The CDR3 is 14 amino acids. In DNA, the CDR3 is TGTGCCAGCAGAGGGGCCAGGGAGAACACTGAGGCTTTCTTT. Encoded protein: CASRGARENTEAFF.